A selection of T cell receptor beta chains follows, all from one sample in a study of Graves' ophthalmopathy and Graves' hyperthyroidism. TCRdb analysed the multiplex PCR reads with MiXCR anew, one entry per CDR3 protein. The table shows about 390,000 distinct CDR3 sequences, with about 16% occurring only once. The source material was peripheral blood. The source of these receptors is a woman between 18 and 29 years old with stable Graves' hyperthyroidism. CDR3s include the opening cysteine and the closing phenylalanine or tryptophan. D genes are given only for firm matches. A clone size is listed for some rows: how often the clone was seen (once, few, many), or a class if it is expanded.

DNA: TGTGCCAGCAGCGACGGTGGGGGGAGCGGGCGCTACGAGCAGTACTTC
CDR3: CASSDGGGSGRYEQYF
V: TRBV6-2/TRBV6-3
size: .
D: .
J: TRBJ2-7

DNA: TGTGCCAGCAGTGGCCAACAGGGCATGAACACTGAAGCTTTCTTT
CDR3: CASSGQQGMNTEAFF
V: TRBV6-1
size: many
D: .
J: TRBJ1-1

DNA: TGTGCCAGCAGTTCCGGACTTCTCCAAGGGGAAGAGACCCAGTACTTC
CDR3: CASSSGLLQGEETQYF
V: TRBV6-2/TRBV6-3
size: many
D: .
J: TRBJ2-5

DNA: TGTGCCAGCAGTTACTCTCCAGGGTTCGGGGAGCTGTTTTTT
CDR3: CASSYSPGFGELFF
V: TRBV6-5
size: many
D: .
J: TRBJ2-2

DNA: TGTGCCACCAGCAGGTCAAACCTCTACGAGCAGTACTTC
CDR3: CATSRSNLYEQYF
V: TRBV15
size: many
D: .
J: TRBJ2-7

DNA: TGTGCCAGCAGTTTACGGACAGATCAGCCCCAGCATTTT
CDR3: CASSLRTDQPQHF
V: TRBV7-2
size: many
D: .
J: TRBJ1-5

DNA: TGTGCCAGCAGCGTGGACAGCGGGAACACTGAAGCTTTCTTT
CDR3: CASSVDSGNTEAFF
V: TRBV5-8
size: many
D: .
J: TRBJ1-1

DNA: TGTGCCAGCAGCCAAGCTTCAGACACTGAAGCTTTCTTT
CDR3: CASSQASDTEAFF
V: TRBV3-1
size: .
D: .
J: TRBJ1-1

DNA: TGTGCCAGCAGCTTGGGTCCCCAGGGGCTGGGGGAGACCCAGTACTTC
CDR3: CASSLGPQGLGETQYF
V: TRBV5-6
size: many
D: .
J: TRBJ2-5

DNA: TGCGCCAGCAGCCACCGGGACAGGGGCGTCGGCAATCAGCCCCAGCATTTT
CDR3: CASSHRDRGVGNQPQHF
V: TRBV5-1
size: many
D: TRBD1
J: TRBJ1-5

DNA: TGTGCCAGCAGCCCATCTCGGACAGGATCCGGCTACACCTTC
CDR3: CASSPSRTGSGYTF
V: TRBV27
size: few
D: TRBD1
J: TRBJ1-2